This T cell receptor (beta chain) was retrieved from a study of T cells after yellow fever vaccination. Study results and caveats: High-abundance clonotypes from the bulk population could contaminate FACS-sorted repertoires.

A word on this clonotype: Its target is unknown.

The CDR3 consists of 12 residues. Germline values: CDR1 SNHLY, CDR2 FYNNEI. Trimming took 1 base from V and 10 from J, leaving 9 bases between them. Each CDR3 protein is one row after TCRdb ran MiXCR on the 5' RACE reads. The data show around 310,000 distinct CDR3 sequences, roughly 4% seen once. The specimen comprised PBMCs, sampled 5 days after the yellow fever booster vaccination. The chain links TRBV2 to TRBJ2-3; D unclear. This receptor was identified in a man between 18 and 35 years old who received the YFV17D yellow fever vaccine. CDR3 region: CASSEDLVSQYF. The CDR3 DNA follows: TGTGCCAGCAGTGAAGATTTGGTATCGCAGTATTTT.